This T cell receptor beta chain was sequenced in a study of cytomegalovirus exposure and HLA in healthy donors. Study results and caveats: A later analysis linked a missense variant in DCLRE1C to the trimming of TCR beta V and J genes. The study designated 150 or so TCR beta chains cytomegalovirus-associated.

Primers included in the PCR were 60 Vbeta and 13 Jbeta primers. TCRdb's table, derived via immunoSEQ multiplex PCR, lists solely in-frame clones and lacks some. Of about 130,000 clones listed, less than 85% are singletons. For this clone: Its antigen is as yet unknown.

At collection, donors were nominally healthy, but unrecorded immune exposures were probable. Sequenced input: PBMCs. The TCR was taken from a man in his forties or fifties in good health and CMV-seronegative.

The CDR3 is CASKGQGVMSYEQYF. The CDR3 DNA follows: TGTGCCAGCAAGGGACAGGGGGTGATGTCCTACGAGCAGTACTTC. The chain joins TRBV2 to TRBJ2-7, with TRBD1 matching over 11 bases. The CDR3 extends over 15 amino acids. V gave up 7 bases and J gave up 1 base; unmatched junction bases: 6. Germline CDR1 SNHLY, CDR2 FYNNEI.